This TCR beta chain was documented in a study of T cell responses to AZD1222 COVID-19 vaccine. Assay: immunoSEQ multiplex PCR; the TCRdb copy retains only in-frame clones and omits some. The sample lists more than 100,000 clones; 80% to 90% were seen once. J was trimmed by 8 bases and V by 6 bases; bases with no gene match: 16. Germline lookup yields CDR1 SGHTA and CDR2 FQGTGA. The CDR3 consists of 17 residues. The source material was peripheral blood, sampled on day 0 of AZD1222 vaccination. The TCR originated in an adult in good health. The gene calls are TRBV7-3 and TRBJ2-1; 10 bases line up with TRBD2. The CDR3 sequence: CASRRGTSDYITDEQFF. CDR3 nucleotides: TGTGCCAGCAGGCGCGGGACTAGCGACTACATTACCGATGAGCAGTTCTTC.